This T cell receptor beta chain was sequenced in a study of cytomegalovirus exposure and HLA in healthy donors. The CDR3 covers 14 residues. The germline CDR1 and CDR2 sequences are SEHNR and FQNEAQ (reference sequence). The junction had 7 bases not matched to a gene; V was cut back by 6 bases and J by 7 bases. As regards this clone: Its cognate antigen is unknown.

PCR involved 60 Vbeta and 13 Jbeta primers. The data were produced by immunoSEQ multiplex PCR, yet TCRdb's version contains in-frame clones alone and is incomplete. Seen here are about 140,000 clones, over 60% observed once, and the top ten hold 5.5% to 7%. Study-wide points: Information on immune exposure was restricted to one variable (CMV serostatus). Most TCR beta V segments were productive about 90% or about 30% of the time in an earlier analysis. Reportedly, HLA-A and HLA-B alleles of most subjects were accurately predicted from TCR beta. A later look showed TCR association rates differing by HLA locus, highest for DRB1 and lowest for HLA-C.

This chain uses TRBV7-9 with TRBJ1-4; 8 nucleotides match TRBD1. This TCR was recovered from a woman aged 55-70 years in good health and CMV-seronegative. Material for sequencing was PBMCs. The CDR3 region is CASRSDRGGEKLFF. Written as DNA, the CDR3 is TGTGCCAGCAGGTCAGACAGGGGTGGTGAAAAACTGTTTTTT.